These 10 T cell receptor beta chains were all obtained from the same sample, sequenced in a study of cytomegalovirus exposure and HLA in healthy donors. Use of 60 Vbeta and 13 Jbeta primers characterized the PCR. The data were produced by immunoSEQ multiplex PCR, yet TCRdb's version contains in-frame clones alone and is incomplete. The profile covers fewer than 200,000 clones, with over 75% appearing a single time and approximately 0.47% taken by the ten largest. The sequenced sample consisted of PBMCs. Source of these receptors: a woman aged 45-65 years in good health and CMV-seronegative.

The rearrangement links TRBV19 to TRBJ1-3, with TRBD1 matching over 8 bases. The CDR3 extends over 16 amino acids. V shed 5 bases and J 1 base; nucleotides not matched to a gene: 7. The germline V gene has CDR1 LNHDA and CDR2 SQIVND (reference sequence). CDR3 in DNA: TGTGCCAGTAGTGCCCTTACAGGGGGGTCTGGAAACACCATATATTTT. Its protein product is CASSALTGGSGNTIYF.

J is TRBJ1-1 and V is TRBV7-9; D may be TRBD1 (5 bases). The CDR3 is 14 residues long. Germline V lookup: CDR1 SEHNR, CDR2 FQNEAQ (reference sequence). Trimming took 2 bases from V and 5 from J, leaving 12 bases between them. CDR3 loop: CASSLLSRGTEAFF. Written as DNA, the CDR3 is TGTGCCAGCAGCTTATTGAGTAGGGGAACTGAAGCTTTCTTT.

The V gene is TRBV27, the J gene TRBJ2-1; D perhaps matches TRBD1 (5 bases). CDR1 MNHEY and CDR2 SMNVEV come from the germline V gene (reference sequence). The V and J ends lost 5 bases and 6 bases respectively, with 14 bases between them. The CDR3 is made up of 14 amino acids. CDR3 nucleotide sequence: TGTGCCAGCAGTACTCGACAGTACCCCAATGAGCAGTTCTTC. Translation: CASSTRQYPNEQFF.

The chain couples TRBV28 to TRBJ1-1, with D possibly TRBD1 on 6 matching bases. The germline V gene encodes CDR1 MDHEN and CDR2 SYDVKM. The germline V and J ends were trimmed by 5 bases and 13 bases, with 20 bases remaining between them. CDR3 size: 13 residues. DNA of the CDR3: TGTGCCAGCAGTCAACGGGACACGTACCTCGATTTCTTT. Its translation: CASSQRDTYLDFF. The full variable domain, completed using reference TRBV28 and TRBJ1-1, is DVKVTQSSRYLVKRTGEKVFLECVQDMDHENMFWYRQDPGLGLRLIYFSYDVKMKEKGDIPEGYSVSREKKERFSLILESASTNQTSMYLCASSQRDTYLDFFGQGTRLTVV.

The V call is TRBV28, the J call TRBJ2-7; D remains ambiguous. Germline assignment: CDR1 MDHEN and CDR2 SYDVKM. V was trimmed by 2 bases and J by 3 bases, leaving 8 bases between them. The length of the CDR3 is 13 residues. DNA for the CDR3: TGTGCCAGCAGTTTAGGCCGACTCTACGAGCAGTACTTC. Encoded protein: CASSLGRLYEQYF.

This clone was seen a few times. This rearrangement joins TRBV6-5 to TRBJ2-3; D possibly corresponds to TRBD1 (7 bases). The V and J ends lost 4 bases and 6 bases respectively, with 8 bases between them. The CDR3 is 12 amino acids. CDR1 is MNHEY and CDR2 is SVGAGI in the germline V gene. The CDR3 here is CASSSGGDTQYF. The CDR3 DNA sequence: TGTGCCAGCAGTTCAGGGGGGGATACGCAGTATTTT.

The genes are TRBV7-3 and TRBJ2-3, with a weak D call TRBD1 (6 bases). Germline V lookup: CDR1 SGHTA, CDR2 FQGTGA. Between the trimmed V and J ends, which lost 1 base and 1 base, there was a span of 15 bases. This CDR3 is 17 amino acids long. CDR3 bases: TGTGCCAGCAGCTTAAAGGGTGGGGGACATCGCACAGATACGCAGTATTTT. Its protein product is CASSLKGGGHRTDTQYF.

V usage is TRBV2 and J usage is TRBJ2-7; maybe TRBD1 (6 bases). The CDR3 runs 16 residues. CDR1 and CDR2 (germline): SNHLY, FYNNEI. Trimming left V 2 bases short and J 9 bases short, with 23 bases between. Written as DNA, the CDR3 is TGTGCCAGCAGTGAAATAGAGACAGGTTTTGGGGTAGGGCAGTACTTC. Translation gives CASSEIETGFGVGQYF. The full variable domain, its missing parts supplied by reference TRBV2 and TRBJ2-7, is EPEVTQTPSHQVTQMGQEVILRCVPISNHLYFYWYRQILGQKVEFLVSFYNNEISEKSEIFDDQFSVERPDGSNFTLKIRSTKLEDSAMYFCASSEIETGFGVGQYFGPGTRLTVT.

The rearrangement uses TRBV19 and TRBJ1-1; D remains ambiguous. Trimming cost V 1 base and J 0 bases, with 9 bases left between them. This CDR3 contains 15 residues. Germline CDR1 is LNHDA and CDR2 is SQIVND (reference sequence). The CDR3 coding sequence is TGTGCCAGTAGTATAGGGGCAGGTTTGAACACTGAAGCTTTCTTT. Protein: CASSIGAGLNTEAFF.

The chain combines TRBV27 with TRBJ2-7; TRBD1 matches at 9 bases. Germline CDR1 MNHEY, CDR2 SMNVEV (reference sequence). V was pared by 8 bases and J by 3 bases, with 2 bases of the junction left unmatched. This CDR3 contains 12 residues. CDR3 sequence: CASRDRVYEQYF. CDR3 nucleotides: TGTGCCAGCCGGGACAGGGTCTACGAGCAGTACTTC.